This T cell receptor beta chain was captured in a study of T cells in Graves' hyperthyroidism and ophthalmopathy. Findings and limits, study-wide: Most thyroid clonotypes that were expanded above 0.001 also turned up in blood.

CDR3 length: 16 amino acids. V dropped 4 bases and J dropped 1; count of bases not matched to a gene: 8. The germline V gene has CDR1 SGDLS and CDR2 YYNGEE. It was RNA transcripts that yielded the amplified TCR beta CDR3 regions. Using the HTBI primer set, a first-round RT-PCR was run on the TCR CDR3. TCRdb used MiXCR to reprocess the multiplex PCR reads, holding one entry per CDR3 protein. There are approximately 330,000 distinct CDR3 sequences in the sample; approximately 15% occur only once, and 34% lies in the top ten. With respect to this clonotype: The antigen is undetermined.

The diagnoses drew upon clinical symptoms, serum thyroxine and TRAb, thyroid ultrasound and orbital computed tomography. Cells are PBMCs isolated from 10 ml of fresh blood. The receptor comes from a middle-aged woman with Graves' ophthalmopathy. The sample comprised blood. The chain has TRBV9 and TRBJ2-3, with 8 positions matching TRBD2. CDR3 sequence: CASSTRLAMGTDTQYF. The CDR3 bases are TGTGCCAGCAGCACGAGACTAGCGATGGGCACAGATACGCAGTATTTT.